The sequence of this T cell receptor (beta chain) was determined in a study of technical replicates of blood from several donors. This table comes from immunoSEQ multiplex PCR, and its TCRdb copy is limited to in-frame clones, with some not included. Here the sample spans around 50,000 clones, roughly 95% being singletons. The sequence was obtained from a human donor in good health. Sample: T cells isolated from PBMCs.

The CDR3 here is CASSPYQETQYF. The CDR3 nucleotides are TGCGCCAGCAGCCCGTACCAAGAGACCCAGTACTTC. The genes are TRBV5-1 and TRBJ2-5; no reliable D call. Deletions cut 4 bases from V and 0 bases from J, with 4 bases between. CDR3 length: 12 residues. Germline CDR1 reads SGHRS; CDR2 reads YFSETQ.